The clone carrying this T cell receptor (beta chain) was picked up one time. Its antigen is still unknown. CDR3 length: 14 amino acids. The germline gives CDR1 SGHRS, CDR2 YFSETQ. The V end was cut by 3 bases, the J end by 5 bases, with 14 bases between. These data belong to a study of T cells after yellow fever vaccination. General study points: It was the secondary response that reached its peak faster, day 5 versus 15, but it was weaker. Reappearance after the booster was seen for most primary-vaccination clones, at 96% CD4 and about 90% CD8.

The TCR cDNA carried a universal primer site and UMIs from 5'RACE template switching. TCRdb itself ran the 5' RACE reads through MiXCR, one entry per CDR3 protein. The sample contains some 560,000 distinct CDR3 sequences, about a sixth of which appear only once. The chain employs TRBV5-1 and TRBJ1-1, with a weak D call TRBD1 (5 bases). The TCR sequence derives from a man between 18 and 29 years old who received the YFV17D yellow fever vaccine. Sequencing was performed on PBMCs, taken about 5 days after the first yellow fever vaccination. The CDR3 spells CASSSSGTGTEAFF. The DNA for the CDR3 is TGCGCCAGCAGCTCCTCCGGGACGGGGACTGAAGCTTTCTTT. The variable domain in full, completed from reference TRBV5-1 and TRBJ1-1, reads KAGVTQTPRYLIKTRGQQVTLSCSPISGHRSVSWYQQTPGQGLQFLFEYFSETQRNKGNFPGRFSGRQFSNSRSEMNVSTLELGDSALYLCASSSSGTGTEAFFGQGTRLTVV.